Sequencing of this T cell receptor beta chain was carried out in a study of OX40 agonist ivuxolimab in advanced cancers. Study-wide findings and caveats: Partial responders dosed at 0.1-3.0 mg/kg displayed clonal expansion ranking among the lowest. Clonal expansion was seen in CD4+ and CD8+ blood T cells by week 6 at 0.1 to 3.0 mg/kg. CD8+ T cells showed, on average, more clonal expansion than CD4+ cells.

Comment on this clone: Antigen unknown.

Germline V gene data show CDR1 as SGHRS and CDR2 as YFSETQ. The V end was cut by 7 bases, the J end by 8 bases, with 10 bases between. The CDR3 runs to 11 residues. Sequenced by immunoSEQ multiplex PCR; TCRdb stores in-frame clones only, minus some. The sample records about 15,000 clones, approximately 91% being singletons. J is TRBJ2-1 and V is TRBV5-1, with D unclear. The receptor comes from an adult with an advanced solid tumor such as melanoma, head and neck, liver or kidney cancer. Sample: CD4+ or CD8+ T cells sorted from blood, taken in a trial of the OX40 agonist ivuxolimab. CDR3 bases: TGCGCCAGCGCCGTTGACGATGAGCAGTTCTTC. Protein sequence: CASAVDDEQFF.